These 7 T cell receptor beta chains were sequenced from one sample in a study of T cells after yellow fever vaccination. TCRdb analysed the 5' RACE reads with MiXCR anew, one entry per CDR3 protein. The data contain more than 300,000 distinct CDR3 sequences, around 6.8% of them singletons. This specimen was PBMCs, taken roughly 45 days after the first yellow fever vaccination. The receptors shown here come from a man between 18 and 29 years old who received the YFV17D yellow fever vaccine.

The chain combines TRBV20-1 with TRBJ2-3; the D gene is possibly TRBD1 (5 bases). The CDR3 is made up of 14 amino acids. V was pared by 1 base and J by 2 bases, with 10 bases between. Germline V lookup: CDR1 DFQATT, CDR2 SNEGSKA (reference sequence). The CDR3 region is CSARAPGLTDTQYF. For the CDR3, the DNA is TGCAGTGCTAGAGCCCCAGGGCTCACAGATACGCAGTATTTT.

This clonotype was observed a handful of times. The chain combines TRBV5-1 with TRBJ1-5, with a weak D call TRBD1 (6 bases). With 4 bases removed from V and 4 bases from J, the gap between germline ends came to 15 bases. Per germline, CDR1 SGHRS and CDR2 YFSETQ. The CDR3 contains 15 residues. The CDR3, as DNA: TGCGCCAGCAGCCCTAACGTGGGGACAAATCAGCCCCAGCATTTT. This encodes CASSPNVGTNQPQHF.

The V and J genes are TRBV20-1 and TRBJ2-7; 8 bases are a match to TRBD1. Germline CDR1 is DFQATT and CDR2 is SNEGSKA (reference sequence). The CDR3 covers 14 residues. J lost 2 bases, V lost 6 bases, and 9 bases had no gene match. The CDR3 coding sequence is TGCAGTGCCCGGGGACAGGCGTCTACCTACGAGCAGTACGTC. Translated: CSARGQASTYEQYV.

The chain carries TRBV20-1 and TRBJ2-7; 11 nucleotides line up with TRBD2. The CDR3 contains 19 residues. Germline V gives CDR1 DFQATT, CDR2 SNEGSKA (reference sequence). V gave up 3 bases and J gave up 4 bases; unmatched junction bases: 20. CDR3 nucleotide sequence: TGCAGTGCTAGTGGGCTAGCGGGGGGTAACCTACTGCGAATTTACGAGCAGTACTTC. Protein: CSASGLAGGNLLRIYEQYF.

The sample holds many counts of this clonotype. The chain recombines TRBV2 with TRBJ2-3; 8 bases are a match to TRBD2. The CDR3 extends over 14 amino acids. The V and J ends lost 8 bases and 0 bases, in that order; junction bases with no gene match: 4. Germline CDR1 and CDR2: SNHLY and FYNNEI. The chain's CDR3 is CASRLAGSTDTQYF. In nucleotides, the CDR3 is TGTGCCAGCCGCTTAGCGGGGAGCACAGATACGCAGTATTTT.

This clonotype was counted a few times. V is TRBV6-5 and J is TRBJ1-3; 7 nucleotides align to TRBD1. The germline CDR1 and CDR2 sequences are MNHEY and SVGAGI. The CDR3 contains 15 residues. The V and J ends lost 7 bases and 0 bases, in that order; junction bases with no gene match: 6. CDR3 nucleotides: TGTGCCAGCACTCCGGGACAGAACTCTGGAAACACCATATATTTT. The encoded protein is CASTPGQNSGNTIYF.

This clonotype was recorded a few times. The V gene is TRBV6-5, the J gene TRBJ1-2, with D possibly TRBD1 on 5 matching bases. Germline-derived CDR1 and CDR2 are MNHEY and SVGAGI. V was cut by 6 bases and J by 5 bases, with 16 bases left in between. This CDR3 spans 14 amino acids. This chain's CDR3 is CASSYTPGPYGYTF. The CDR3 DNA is TGTGCCAGCAGCTATACTCCGGGACCTTATGGCTACACCTTC.